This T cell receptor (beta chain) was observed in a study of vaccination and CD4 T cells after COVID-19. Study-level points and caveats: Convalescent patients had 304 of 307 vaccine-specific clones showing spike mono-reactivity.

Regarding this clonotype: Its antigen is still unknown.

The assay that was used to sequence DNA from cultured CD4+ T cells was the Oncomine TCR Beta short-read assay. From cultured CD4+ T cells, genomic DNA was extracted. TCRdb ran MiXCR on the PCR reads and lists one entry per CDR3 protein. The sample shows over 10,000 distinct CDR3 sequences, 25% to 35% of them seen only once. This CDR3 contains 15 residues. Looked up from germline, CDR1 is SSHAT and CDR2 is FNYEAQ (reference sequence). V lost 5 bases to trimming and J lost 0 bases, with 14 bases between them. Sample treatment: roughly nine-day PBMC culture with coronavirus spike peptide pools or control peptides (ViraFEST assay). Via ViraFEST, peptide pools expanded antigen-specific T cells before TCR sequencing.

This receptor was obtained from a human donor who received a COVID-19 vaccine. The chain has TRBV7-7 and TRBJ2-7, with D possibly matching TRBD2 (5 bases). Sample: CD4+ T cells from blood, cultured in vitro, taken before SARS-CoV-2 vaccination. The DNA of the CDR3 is TGTGCCAGCAGCCCCCTAGCTCCTAGCTCCTACGAGCAGTACTTC. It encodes CASSPLAPSSYEQYF.